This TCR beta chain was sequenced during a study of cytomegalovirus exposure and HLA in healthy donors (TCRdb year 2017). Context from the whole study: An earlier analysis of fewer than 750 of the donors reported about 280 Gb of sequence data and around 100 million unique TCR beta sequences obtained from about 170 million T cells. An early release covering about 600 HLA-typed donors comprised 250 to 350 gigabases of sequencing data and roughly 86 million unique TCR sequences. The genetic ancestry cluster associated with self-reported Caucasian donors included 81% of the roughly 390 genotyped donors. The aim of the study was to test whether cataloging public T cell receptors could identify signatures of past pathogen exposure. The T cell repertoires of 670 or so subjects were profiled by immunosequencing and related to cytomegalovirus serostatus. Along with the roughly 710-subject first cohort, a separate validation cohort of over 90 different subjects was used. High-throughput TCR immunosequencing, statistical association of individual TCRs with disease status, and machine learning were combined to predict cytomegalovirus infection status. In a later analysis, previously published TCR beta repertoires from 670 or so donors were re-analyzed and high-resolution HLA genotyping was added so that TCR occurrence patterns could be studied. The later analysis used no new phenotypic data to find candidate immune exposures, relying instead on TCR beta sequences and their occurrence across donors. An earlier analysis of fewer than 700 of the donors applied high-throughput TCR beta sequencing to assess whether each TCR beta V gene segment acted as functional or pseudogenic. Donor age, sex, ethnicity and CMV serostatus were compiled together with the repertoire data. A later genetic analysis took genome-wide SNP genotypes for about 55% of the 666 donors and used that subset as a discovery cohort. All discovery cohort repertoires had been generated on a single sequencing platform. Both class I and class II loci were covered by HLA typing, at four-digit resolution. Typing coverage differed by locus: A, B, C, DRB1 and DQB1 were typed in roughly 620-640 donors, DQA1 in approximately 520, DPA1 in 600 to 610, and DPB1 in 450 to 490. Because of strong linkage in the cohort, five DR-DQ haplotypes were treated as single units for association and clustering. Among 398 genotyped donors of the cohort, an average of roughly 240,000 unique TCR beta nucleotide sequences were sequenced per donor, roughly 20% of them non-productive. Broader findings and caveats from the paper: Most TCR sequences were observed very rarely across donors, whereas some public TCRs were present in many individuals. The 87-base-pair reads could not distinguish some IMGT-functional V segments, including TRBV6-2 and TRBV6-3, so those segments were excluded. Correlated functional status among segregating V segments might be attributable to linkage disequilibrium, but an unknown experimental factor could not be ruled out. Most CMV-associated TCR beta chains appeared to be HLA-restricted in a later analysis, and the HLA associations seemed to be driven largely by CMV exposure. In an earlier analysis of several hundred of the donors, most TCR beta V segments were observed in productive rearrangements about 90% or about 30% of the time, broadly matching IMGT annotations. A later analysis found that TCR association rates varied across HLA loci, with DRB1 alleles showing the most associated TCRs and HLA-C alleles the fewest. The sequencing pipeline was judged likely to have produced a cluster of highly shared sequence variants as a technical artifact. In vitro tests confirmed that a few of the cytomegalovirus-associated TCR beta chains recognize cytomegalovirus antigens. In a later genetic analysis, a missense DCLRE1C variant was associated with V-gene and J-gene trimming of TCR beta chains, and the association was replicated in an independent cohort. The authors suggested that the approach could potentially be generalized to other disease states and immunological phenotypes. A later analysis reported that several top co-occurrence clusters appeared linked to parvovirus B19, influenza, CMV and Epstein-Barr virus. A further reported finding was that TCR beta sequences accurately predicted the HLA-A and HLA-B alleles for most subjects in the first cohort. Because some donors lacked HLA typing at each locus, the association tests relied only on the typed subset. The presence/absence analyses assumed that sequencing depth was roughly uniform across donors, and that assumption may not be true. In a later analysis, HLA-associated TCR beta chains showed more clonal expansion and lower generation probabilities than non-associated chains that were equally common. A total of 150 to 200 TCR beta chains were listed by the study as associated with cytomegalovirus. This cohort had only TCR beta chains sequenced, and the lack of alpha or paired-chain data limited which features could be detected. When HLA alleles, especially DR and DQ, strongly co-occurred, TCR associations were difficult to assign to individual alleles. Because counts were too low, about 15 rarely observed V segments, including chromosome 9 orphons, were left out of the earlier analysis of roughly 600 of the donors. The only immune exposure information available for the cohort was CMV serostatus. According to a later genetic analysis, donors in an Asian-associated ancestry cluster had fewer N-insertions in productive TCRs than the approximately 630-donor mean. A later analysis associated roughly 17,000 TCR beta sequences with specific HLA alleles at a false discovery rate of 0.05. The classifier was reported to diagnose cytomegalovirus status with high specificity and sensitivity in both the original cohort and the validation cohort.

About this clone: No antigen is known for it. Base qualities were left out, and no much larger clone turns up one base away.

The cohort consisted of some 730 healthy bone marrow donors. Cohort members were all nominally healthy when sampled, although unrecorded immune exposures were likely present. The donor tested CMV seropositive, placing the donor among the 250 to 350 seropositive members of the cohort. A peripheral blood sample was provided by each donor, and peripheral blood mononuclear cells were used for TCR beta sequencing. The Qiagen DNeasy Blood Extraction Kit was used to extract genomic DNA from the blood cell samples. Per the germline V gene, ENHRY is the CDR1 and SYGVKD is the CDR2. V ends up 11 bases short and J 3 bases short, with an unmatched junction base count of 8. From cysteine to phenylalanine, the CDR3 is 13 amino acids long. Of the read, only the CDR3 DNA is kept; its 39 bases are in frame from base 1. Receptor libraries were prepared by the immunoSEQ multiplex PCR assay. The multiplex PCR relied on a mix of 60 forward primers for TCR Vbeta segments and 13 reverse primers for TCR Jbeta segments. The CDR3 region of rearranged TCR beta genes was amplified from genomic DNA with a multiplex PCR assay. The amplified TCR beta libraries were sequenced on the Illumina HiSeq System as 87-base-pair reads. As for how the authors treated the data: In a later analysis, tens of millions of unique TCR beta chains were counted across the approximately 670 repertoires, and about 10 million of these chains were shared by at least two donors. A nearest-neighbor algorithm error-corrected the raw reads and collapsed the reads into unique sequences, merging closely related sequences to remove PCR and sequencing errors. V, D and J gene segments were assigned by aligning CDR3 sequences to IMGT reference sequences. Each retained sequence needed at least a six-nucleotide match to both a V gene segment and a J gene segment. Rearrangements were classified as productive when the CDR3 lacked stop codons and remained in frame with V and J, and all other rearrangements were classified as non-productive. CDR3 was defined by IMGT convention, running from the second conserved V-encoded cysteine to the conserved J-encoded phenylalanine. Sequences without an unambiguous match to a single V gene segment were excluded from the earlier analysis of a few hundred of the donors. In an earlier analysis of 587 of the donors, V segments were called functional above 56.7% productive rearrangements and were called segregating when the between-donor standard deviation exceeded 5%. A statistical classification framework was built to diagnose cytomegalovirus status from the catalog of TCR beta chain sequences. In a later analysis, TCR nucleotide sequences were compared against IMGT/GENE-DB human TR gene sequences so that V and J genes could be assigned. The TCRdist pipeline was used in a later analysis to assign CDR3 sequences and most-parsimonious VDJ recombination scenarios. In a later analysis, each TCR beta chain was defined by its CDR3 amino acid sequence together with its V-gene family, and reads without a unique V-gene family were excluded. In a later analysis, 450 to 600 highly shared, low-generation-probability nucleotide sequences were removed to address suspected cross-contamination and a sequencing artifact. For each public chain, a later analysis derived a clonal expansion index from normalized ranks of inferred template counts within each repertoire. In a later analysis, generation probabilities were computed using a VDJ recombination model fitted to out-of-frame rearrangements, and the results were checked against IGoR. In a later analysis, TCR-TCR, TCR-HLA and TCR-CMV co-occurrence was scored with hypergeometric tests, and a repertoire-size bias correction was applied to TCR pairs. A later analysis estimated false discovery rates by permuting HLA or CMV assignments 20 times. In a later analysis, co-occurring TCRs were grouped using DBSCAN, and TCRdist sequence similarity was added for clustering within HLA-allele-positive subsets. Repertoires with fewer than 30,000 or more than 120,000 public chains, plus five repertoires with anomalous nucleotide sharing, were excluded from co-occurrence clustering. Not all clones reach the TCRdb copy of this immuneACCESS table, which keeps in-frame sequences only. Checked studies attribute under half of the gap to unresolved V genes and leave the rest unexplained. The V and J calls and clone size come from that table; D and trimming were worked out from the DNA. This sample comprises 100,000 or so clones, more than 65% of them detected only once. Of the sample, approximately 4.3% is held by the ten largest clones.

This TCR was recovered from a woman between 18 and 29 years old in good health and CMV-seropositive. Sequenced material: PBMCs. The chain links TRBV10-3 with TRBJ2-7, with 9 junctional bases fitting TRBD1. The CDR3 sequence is CAVFPGQGYEQYF. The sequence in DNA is TGTGCCGTTTTTCCGGGACAGGGCTACGAGCAGTACTTC.